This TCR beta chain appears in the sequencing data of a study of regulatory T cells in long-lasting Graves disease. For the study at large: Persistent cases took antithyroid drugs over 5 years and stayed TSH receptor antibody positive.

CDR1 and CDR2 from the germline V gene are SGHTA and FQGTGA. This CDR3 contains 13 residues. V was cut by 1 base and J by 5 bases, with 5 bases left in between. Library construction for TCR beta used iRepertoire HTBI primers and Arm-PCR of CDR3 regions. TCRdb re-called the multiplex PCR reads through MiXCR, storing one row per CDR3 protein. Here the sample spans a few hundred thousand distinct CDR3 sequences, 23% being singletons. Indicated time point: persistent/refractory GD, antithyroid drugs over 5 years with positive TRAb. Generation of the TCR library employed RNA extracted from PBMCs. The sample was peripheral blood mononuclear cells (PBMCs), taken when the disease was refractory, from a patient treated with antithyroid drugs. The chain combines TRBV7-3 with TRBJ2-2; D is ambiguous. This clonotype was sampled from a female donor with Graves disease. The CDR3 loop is CASSLKLTGELFF. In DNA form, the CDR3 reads TGTGCCAGCAGCTTAAAGTTGACCGGGGAGCTGTTTTTT. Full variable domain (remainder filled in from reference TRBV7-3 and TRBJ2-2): GAGVSQTPSNKVTEKGKYVELRCDPISGHTALYWYRQSLGQGPEFLIYFQGTGAADDSGLPNDRFFAVRPEGSVSTLKIQRTERGDSAVYLCASSLKLTGELFFGEGSRLTVL.